The rows below give T cell receptor beta chains drawn from one sample of a study of T-cell reconstitution after alpha-beta-depleted transplantation in children. MiXCR, run by TCRdb on the PCR reads, gives a single entry per CDR3 protein. Here the sample spans 240,000 or so distinct CDR3 sequences, 9.5% to 15% being singletons. The source was PBMCs from the stem cell graft donor, collected from the stem cell graft. The receptors derive from a human donor who donated a stem cell graft to a child with acute lymphoblastic leukemia. The CDR3 runs from the conserved cysteine through the conserved F or W. Clone size, where shown, is once, few, many, or a class for clones that have expanded.

size: few
V: TRBV7-3
length: 16
J: TRBJ2-7
CDR3: CASSLKGDRASYEQYF

size: many
V: TRBV28
length: 14
J: TRBJ1-5
CDR3: CASSLRQGGQPQHF

size: -
V: TRBV6-2/TRBV6-3
length: 15
J: TRBJ2-1
CDR3: CASRAQGAISNEQFF

size: many
V: TRBV29-1
length: 13
J: TRBJ1-2
CDR3: CSVGGTGSYGYTF

size: many
V: TRBV5-1
length: 15
J: TRBJ2-2
CDR3: CASSLFESNTGELFF

size: few
V: TRBV27
length: 14
J: TRBJ2-3
CDR3: CASSLYLASDTQYF

size: many
V: TRBV29-1
length: 12
J: TRBJ2-5
CDR3: CSVGNNQETQYF

size: many
V: TRBV5-1
length: 16
J: TRBJ1-5
CDR3: CASLFRPQVSNQPQHF

size: many
V: TRBV20-1
length: 13
J: TRBJ2-7
CDR3: CSARSWISYEQYF

size: many
V: TRBV29-1
length: 13
J: TRBJ2-3
CDR3: CSLEIGLGDTQYF

size: few
V: TRBV4-2
length: 15
J: TRBJ2-7
CDR3: CASSYDTTDAYEQYF

size: many
V: TRBV7-3
length: 15
J: TRBJ2-3
CDR3: CASSSTDGSTDTQYF

size: few
V: TRBV4-3
length: 15
J: TRBJ1-5
CDR3: CASSQDVAGAQPQHF

size: many
V: TRBV20-1
length: 15
J: TRBJ2-7
CDR3: CSARDMGSGSYEQYF

size: -
V: TRBV3-1
length: 17
J: TRBJ2-2
CDR3: CASRSQGDSANTGELFF

size: many
V: TRBV6-5
length: 17
J: TRBJ1-6
CDR3: CASSYLVRAGDNSPLHF

size: many
V: TRBV20-1
length: 13
J: TRBJ2-5
CDR3: CSAEGTAQETQYF